Listed below are T cell receptor beta chains from one sample, sequenced in a study of blood T cell repertoires in COVID-19. Data came from immunoSEQ multiplex PCR; TCRdb stores just in-frame clones and leaves some out. The data show around 320,000 clones, nearly 90% seen once. Material for sequencing was peripheral blood. The receptors were sampled from a woman in her thirties with COVID-19, enrolled during active disease. Each CDR3 is given with its conserved first and last residue. A D gene is named only where the DNA matches it firmly. Rows may omit the clone size; those that give it use once, few, many or a size class.

v_gene: TRBV30; d_gene: NA; len: 13; abundance: NA; j_gene: TRBJ2-7; CDR3nt: TGTGCCTGGAGTGTAACTAGGGTGGGCGAGCAGTACTTC; CDR3aa: CAWSVTRVGEQYF
v_gene: TRBV28; d_gene: NA; len: 14; abundance: NA; j_gene: TRBJ1-6; CDR3nt: TGTGCCAGCAGTGGGGGGGGCTATAATTCACCCCTCCACTTT; CDR3aa: CASSGGGYNSPLHF
v_gene: TRBV11-2; d_gene: NA; len: 15; abundance: NA; j_gene: TRBJ2-3; CDR3nt: TGTGCCAGCAGCTTACTGAAGGGGGGCACAGATACGCAGTATTTT; CDR3aa: CASSLLKGGTDTQYF
v_gene: TRBV28; d_gene: TRBD1; len: 13; abundance: NA; j_gene: TRBJ1-4; CDR3nt: TGTGCCAGCAGTATCGGACAGGATGAAAAACTGTTTTTT; CDR3aa: CASSIGQDEKLFF
v_gene: TRBV7-9; d_gene: TRBD1; len: 17; abundance: NA; j_gene: TRBJ2-7; CDR3nt: TGTGCCAGCAGCTTGTTTGTAGGGGACAGGGGGTTCTACGAGCAGTACTTC; CDR3aa: CASSLFVGDRGFYEQYF
v_gene: TRBV9; d_gene: TRBD2; len: 14; abundance: NA; j_gene: TRBJ2-2; CDR3nt: TGTGCCAGCAGCTTACGGACTAGCCCCGGGGAGCTGTTTTTT; CDR3aa: CASSLRTSPGELFF
v_gene: TRBV27; d_gene: NA; len: 16; abundance: NA; j_gene: TRBJ1-1; CDR3nt: TGTGCCAGCAGTTTACGGGTCTCCGAAAGGGGAGGTGAAGCTTTCTTT; CDR3aa: CASSLRVSERGGEAFF
v_gene: TRBV19; d_gene: NA; len: 11; abundance: NA; j_gene: TRBJ1-1; CDR3nt: TGTGCCAGTACCGCGGGGACTGAAGCTTTCTTT; CDR3aa: CASTAGTEAFF
v_gene: TRBV5-1; d_gene: TRBD2; len: 15; abundance: NA; j_gene: TRBJ2-3; CDR3nt: TGCGCCAGCAGCGCTAGCGGGCTACACACAGATACGCAGTATTTT; CDR3aa: CASSASGLHTDTQYF
v_gene: TRBV20-1; d_gene: TRBD1; len: 14; abundance: NA; j_gene: TRBJ1-1; CDR3nt: TGCAGTGCCAGTGACTACAGGGGGAACACTGAAGCTTTCTTT; CDR3aa: CSASDYRGNTEAFF
v_gene: TRBV7-9; d_gene: TRBD2; len: 15; abundance: NA; j_gene: TRBJ2-1; CDR3nt: TGTGCCAGCAGCTTAGCGGCGGGGGGGCCCAATGAGCAGTTCTTC; CDR3aa: CASSLAAGGPNEQFF
v_gene: TRBV21-1; d_gene: NA; len: 15; abundance: once; j_gene: TRBJ2-2; CDR3nt: TGTGCCAGCAGCAAAGGCGGGCAGGGGAACGGGGAGCTGTTTTTT; CDR3aa: CASSKGGQGNGELFF
v_gene: TRBV4-1; d_gene: TRBD2; len: 17; abundance: NA; j_gene: TRBJ2-3; CDR3nt: TGCGCCAGCAGCCAAGGCCGGCCTAGCGGGGGCACAGATACGCAGTATTTT; CDR3aa: CASSQGRPSGGTDTQYF
v_gene: TRBV18; d_gene: TRBD1; len: 15; abundance: NA; j_gene: TRBJ1-1; CDR3nt: TGTGCCAGCTCACCTGGACAGGGGGCACACACTGAAGCTTTCTTT; CDR3aa: CASSPGQGAHTEAFF
v_gene: TRBV10-2; d_gene: TRBD1; len: 16; abundance: NA; j_gene: TRBJ2-2; CDR3nt: TGCGCCGTCACGACCCGGGGACAGTATACATATATGGAGCTGTTTTTT; CDR3aa: CAVTTRGQYTYMELFF
v_gene: TRBV30; d_gene: NA; len: 10; abundance: NA; j_gene: TRBJ1-2; CDR3nt: TGTGCCTGTCGGGACTATGGCTACACCTTC; CDR3aa: CACRDYGYTF
v_gene: TRBV5-8; d_gene: NA; len: 13; abundance: few; j_gene: TRBJ1-2; CDR3nt: TGTGCCAGCAACCCGACAGTCTATTATGGCTACACCTTC; CDR3aa: CASNPTVYYGYTF
v_gene: TRBV5-4; d_gene: TRBD1; len: 18; abundance: NA; j_gene: TRBJ2-7; CDR3nt: TGTGCCAGCAGCTCTTCACCCGGAGGGACAGGGCCCTACTACGAGCAGTACTTC; CDR3aa: CASSSSPGGTGPYYEQYF
v_gene: TRBV5-1; d_gene: NA; len: 18; abundance: NA; j_gene: TRBJ1-1; CDR3nt: TGCGCCAGCAGCTTGGACCCCCCAGGAAGGGCGGGGGGCACTGAAGCTTTCTTT; CDR3aa: CASSLDPPGRAGGTEAFF
v_gene: TRBV12-3/TRBV12-4; d_gene: NA; len: 11; abundance: NA; j_gene: TRBJ2-1; CDR3nt: TGTGCCAGCAGTTTTGCGGCTGAGCAGTTCTTC; CDR3aa: CASSFAAEQFF
v_gene: TRBV3-1/TRBV3-2; d_gene: NA; len: 14; abundance: NA; j_gene: TRBJ1-2; CDR3nt: TGTGCCAGCAGCCTCAGGGGAGTTTCGGGTGGCTACACCTTC; CDR3aa: CASSLRGVSGGYTF
v_gene: TRBV11-2; d_gene: TRBD2; len: 15; abundance: few; j_gene: TRBJ2-7; CDR3nt: TGTGCCAGCAGCCTTTCGACTAGCTTAGTCGGCGAGCAGTACTTC; CDR3aa: CASSLSTSLVGEQYF